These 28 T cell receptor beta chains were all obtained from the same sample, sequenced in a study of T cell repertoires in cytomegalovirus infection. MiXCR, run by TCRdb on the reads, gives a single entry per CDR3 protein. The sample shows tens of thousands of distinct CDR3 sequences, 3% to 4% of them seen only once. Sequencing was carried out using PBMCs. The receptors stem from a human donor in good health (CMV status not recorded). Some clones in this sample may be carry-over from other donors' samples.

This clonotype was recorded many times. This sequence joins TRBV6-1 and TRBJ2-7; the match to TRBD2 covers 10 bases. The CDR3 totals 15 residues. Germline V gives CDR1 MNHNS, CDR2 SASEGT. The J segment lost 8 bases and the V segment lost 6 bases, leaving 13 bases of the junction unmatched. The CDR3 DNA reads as TGTGCCAGCAGCCCCCCAGCGGGAGGGTCTCAAAAGCAGTACTTC. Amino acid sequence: CASSPPAGGSQKQYF.

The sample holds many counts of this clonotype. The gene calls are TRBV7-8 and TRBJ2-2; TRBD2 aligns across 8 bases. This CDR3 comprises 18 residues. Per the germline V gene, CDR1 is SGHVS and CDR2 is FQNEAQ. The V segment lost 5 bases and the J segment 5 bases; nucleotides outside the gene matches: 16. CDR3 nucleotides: TGTGCCAGCAGCCCGCGGGGCCCGGGACTAGTACCGACCGGGGAGCTGTTTTTT. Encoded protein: CASSPRGPGLVPTGELFF.

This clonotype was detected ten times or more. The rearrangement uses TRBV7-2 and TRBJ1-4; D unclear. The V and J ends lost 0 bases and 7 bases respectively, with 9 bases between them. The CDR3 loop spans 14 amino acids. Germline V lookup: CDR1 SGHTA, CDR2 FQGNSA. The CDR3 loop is CASSLAGIPEKLFF. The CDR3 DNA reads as TGTGCCAGCAGCTTAGCGGGGATCCCTGAAAAACTGTTTTTT.

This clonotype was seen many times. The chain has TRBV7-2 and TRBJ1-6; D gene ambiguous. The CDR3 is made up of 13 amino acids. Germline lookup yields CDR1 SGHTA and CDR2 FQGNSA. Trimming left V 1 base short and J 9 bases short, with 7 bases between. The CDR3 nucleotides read TGTGCCAGCAGCTTAGACGGGTTTTCACCCCTCCACTTT. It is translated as CASSLDGFSPLHF.

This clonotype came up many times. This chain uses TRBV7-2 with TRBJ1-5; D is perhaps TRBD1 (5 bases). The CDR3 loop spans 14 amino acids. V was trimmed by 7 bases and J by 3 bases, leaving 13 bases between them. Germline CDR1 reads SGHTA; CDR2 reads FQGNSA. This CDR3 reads CASNDPGANQPQHF. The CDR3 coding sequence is TGTGCCAGCAACGACCCTGGGGCCAATCAGCCCCAGCATTTT. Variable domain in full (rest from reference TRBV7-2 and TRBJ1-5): GAGVSQSPSNKVTEKGKDVELRCDPISGHTALYWYRQSLGQGLEFLIYFQGNSAPDKSGLPSDRFSAERTGGSVSTLTIQRTQQEDSAVYLCASNDPGANQPQHFGDGTRLSIL.

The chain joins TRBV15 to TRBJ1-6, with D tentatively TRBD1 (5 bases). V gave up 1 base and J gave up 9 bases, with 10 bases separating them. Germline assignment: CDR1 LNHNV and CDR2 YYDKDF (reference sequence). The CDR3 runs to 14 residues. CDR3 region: CATSRGAGTSPLHF. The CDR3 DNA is TGTGCCACCAGCAGAGGGGCCGGGACTTCACCCCTCCACTTT.

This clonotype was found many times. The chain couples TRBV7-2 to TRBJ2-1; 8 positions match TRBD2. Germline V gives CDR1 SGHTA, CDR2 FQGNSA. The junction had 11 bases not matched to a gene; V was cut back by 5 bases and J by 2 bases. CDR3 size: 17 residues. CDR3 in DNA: TGTGCCAGCAGCCGCTGGGGGACGGGGGGGCCCTACAATGAGCAGTTCTTC. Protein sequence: CASSRWGTGGPYNEQFF. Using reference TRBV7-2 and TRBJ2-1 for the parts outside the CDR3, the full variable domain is GAGVSQSPSNKVTEKGKDVELRCDPISGHTALYWYRQSLGQGLEFLIYFQGNSAPDKSGLPSDRFSAERTGGSVSTLTIQRTQQEDSAVYLCASSRWGTGGPYNEQFFGPGTRLTVL.

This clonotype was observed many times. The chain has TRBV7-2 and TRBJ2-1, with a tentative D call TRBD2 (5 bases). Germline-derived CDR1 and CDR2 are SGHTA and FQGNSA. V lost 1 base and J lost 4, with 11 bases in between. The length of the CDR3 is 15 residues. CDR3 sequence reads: CASSLGAGGYNEQFF. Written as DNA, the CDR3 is TGTGCCAGCAGCTTAGGTGCGGGCGGATACAATGAGCAGTTCTTC.

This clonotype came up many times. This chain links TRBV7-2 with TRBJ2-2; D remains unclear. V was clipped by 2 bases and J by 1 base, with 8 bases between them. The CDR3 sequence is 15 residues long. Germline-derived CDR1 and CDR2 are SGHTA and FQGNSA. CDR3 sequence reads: CASSLLPLNTGELFF. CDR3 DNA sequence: TGTGCCAGCAGCTTACTTCCTTTGAACACCGGGGAGCTGTTTTTT.

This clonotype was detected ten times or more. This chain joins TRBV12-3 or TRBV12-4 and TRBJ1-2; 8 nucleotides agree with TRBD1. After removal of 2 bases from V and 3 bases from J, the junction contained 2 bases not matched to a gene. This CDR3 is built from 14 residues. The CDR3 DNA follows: TGTGCCAGCAGTTTATGGGGACAGGACTATGGCTACACCTTC. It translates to CASSLWGQDYGYTF.

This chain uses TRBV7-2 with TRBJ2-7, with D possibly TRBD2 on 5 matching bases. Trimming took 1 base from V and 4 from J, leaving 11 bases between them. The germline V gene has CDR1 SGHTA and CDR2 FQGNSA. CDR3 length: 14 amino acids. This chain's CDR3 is CASSLGEGWYEQYF. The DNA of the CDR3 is TGTGCCAGCAGCTTAGGAGAGGGATGGTACGAGCAGTACTTC.

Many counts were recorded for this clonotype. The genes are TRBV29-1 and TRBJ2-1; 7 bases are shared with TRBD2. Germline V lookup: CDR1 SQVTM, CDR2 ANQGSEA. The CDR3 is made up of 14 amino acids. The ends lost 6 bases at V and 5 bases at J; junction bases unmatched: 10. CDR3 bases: TGCAGCGTCATAAAGCGGGGTGCTAACAATGAGCAGTTCTTC. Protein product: CSVIKRGANNEQFF.

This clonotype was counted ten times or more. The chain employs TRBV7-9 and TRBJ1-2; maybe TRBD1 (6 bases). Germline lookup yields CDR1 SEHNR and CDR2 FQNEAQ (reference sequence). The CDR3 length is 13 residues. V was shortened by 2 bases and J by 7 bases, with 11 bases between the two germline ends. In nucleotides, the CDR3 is TGTGCCAGCAGCTTACCAGGGACATTTGGCTACACCTTC. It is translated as CASSLPGTFGYTF.

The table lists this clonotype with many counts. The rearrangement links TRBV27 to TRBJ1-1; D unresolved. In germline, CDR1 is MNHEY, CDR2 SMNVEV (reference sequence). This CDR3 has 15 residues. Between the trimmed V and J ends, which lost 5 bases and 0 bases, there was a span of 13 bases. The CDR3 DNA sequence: TGTGCCAGCAGTGCCCCCGGAGCCATGAACACTGAAGCTTTCTTT. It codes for CASSAPGAMNTEAFF.

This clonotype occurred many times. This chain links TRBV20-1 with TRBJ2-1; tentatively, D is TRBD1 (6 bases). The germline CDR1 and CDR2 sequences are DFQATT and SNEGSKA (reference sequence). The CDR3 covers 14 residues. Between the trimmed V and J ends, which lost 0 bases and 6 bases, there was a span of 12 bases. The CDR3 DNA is TGCAGTGCTAGAGAGCAGGGGTGGCCCAATGAGCAGTTCTTC. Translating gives CSAREQGWPNEQFF.

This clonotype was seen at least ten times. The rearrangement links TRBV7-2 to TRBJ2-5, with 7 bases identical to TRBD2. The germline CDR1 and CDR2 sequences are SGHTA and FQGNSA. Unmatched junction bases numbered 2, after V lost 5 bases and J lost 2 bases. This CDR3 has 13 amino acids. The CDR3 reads CASSQGGQETQYF. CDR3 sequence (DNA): TGTGCCAGCAGCCAGGGAGGGCAAGAGACCCAGTACTTC. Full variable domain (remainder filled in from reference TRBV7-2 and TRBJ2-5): GAGVSQSPSNKVTEKGKDVELRCDPISGHTALYWYRQSLGQGLEFLIYFQGNSAPDKSGLPSDRFSAERTGGSVSTLTIQRTQQEDSAVYLCASSQGGQETQYFGPGTRLLVL.

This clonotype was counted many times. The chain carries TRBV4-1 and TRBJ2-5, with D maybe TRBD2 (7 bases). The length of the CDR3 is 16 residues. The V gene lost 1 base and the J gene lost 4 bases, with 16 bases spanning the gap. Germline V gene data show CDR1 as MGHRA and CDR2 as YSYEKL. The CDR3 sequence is CASSQVGGGVRETQYF. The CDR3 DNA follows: TGCGCCAGCAGCCAAGTGGGAGGGGGGGTAAGAGAGACCCAGTACTTC.

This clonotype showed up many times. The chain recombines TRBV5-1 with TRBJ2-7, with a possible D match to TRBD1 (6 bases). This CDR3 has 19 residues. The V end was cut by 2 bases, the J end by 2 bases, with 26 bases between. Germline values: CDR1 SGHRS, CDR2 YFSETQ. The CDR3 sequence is CASSLRGSPPLTAAYEQYF. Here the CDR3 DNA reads TGCGCCAGCAGCTTAAGGGGGAGTCCCCCTTTAACGGCCGCCTACGAGCAGTACTTC. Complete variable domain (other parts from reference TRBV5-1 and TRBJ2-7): KAGVTQTPRYLIKTRGQQVTLSCSPISGHRSVSWYQQTPGQGLQFLFEYFSETQRNKGNFPGRFSGRQFSNSRSEMNVSTLELGDSALYLCASSLRGSPPLTAAYEQYFGPGTRLTVT.

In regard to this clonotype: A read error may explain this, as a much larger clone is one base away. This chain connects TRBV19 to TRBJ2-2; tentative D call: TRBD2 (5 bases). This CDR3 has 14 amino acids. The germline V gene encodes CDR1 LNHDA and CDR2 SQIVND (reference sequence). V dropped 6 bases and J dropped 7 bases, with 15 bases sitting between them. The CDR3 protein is CASRLGGSNGELFF. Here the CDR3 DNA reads TGTGCCAGTAGGCTGGGCGGGTCAAACGGGGAGCTGTTTTTT.

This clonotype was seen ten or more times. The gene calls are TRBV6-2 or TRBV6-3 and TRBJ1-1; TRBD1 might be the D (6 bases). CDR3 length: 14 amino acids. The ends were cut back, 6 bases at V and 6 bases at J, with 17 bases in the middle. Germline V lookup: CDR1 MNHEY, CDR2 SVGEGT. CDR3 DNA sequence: TGTGCCAGCAGCTATCTCCCAGGGGTGGCTGAAGCTTTCTTT. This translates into CASSYLPGVAEAFF.

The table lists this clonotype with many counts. CDR3 sequence reads: CASSLQGRTGTEAFF. DNA for the CDR3: TGTGCCAGCAGCTTACAGGGCCGCACAGGGACTGAAGCTTTCTTT. The chain combines TRBV7-9 with TRBJ1-1; TRBD1 is a possible D gene (6 bases). V lost 2 bases and J 5 bases, leaving 15 bases between the germline ends. This CDR3 is built from 15 residues. Per the germline V gene, CDR1 is SEHNR and CDR2 is FQNEAQ (reference sequence).

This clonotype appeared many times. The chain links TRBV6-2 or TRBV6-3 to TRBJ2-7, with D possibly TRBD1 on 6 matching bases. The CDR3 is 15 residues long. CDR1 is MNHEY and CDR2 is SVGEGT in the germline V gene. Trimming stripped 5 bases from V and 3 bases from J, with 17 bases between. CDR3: CASSDPPGHYYEQYF. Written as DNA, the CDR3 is TGTGCCAGCAGTGACCCTCCGGGACATTACTACGAGCAGTACTTC.

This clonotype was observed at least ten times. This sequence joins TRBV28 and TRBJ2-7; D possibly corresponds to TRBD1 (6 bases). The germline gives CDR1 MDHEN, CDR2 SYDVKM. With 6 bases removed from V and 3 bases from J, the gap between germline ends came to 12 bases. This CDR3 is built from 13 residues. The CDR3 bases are TGTGCCAGCAGCGTCGGGACACTCTACGAGCAGTACTTC. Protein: CASSVGTLYEQYF. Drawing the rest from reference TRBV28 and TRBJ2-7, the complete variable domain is DVKVTQSSRYLVKRTGEKVFLECVQDMDHENMFWYRQDPGLGLRLIYFSYDVKMKEKGDIPEGYSVSREKKERFSLILESASTNQTSMYLCASSVGTLYEQYFGPGTRLTVT.

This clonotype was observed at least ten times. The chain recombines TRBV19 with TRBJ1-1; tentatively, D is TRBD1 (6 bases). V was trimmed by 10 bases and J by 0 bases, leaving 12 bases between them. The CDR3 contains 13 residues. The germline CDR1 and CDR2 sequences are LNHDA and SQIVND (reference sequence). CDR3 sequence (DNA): TGTGCCACCTCCGGACAGCTGAACACTGAAGCTTTCTTT. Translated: CATSGQLNTEAFF.

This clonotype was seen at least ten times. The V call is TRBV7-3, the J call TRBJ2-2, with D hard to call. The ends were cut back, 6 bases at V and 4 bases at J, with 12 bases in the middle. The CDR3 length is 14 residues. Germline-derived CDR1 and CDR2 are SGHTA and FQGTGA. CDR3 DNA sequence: TGTGCCAGCAGTGACACGCCCAGCACCGGGGAGCTGTTTTTT. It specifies CASSDTPSTGELFF. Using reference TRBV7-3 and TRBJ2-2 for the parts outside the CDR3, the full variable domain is GAGVSQTPSNKVTEKGKYVELRCDPISGHTALYWYRQSLGQGPEFLIYFQGTGAADDSGLPNDRFFAVRPEGSVSTLKIQRTERGDSAVYLCASSDTPSTGELFFGEGSRLTVL.

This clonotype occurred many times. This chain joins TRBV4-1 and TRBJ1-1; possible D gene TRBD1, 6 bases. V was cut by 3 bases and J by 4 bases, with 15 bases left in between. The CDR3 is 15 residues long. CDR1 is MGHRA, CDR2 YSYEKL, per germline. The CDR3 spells CASSQGPGAGTEAFF. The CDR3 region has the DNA TGCGCCAGCAGCCAGGGGCCGGGGGCGGGCACTGAAGCTTTCTTT.

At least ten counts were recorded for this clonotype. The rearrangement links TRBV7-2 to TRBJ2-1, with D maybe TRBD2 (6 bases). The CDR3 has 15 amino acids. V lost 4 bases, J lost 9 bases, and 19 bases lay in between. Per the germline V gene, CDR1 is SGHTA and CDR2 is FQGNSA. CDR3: CASSSGLPGRIEQFF. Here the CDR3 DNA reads TGTGCCAGCAGCTCCGGACTACCTGGGCGGATTGAGCAGTTCTTC.

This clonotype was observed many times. The CDR3 DNA follows: TGTGCCAGTAGTATTGGCAATGAGCAGTTCTTC. It specifies CASSIGNEQFF. The chain recombines TRBV19 with TRBJ2-1; no clear D gene. Germline CDR1 is LNHDA and CDR2 is SQIVND (reference sequence). V dropped 3 bases and J dropped 6 bases, with 3 bases sitting between them. This CDR3 region has 11 residues. The full variable domain, rest sourced from reference TRBV19 and TRBJ2-1, is DGGITQSPKYLFRKEGQNVTLSCEQNLNHDAMYWYRQDPGQGLRLIYYSQIVNDFQKGDIAEGYSVSREKKESFPLTVTSAQKNPTAFYLCASSIGNEQFFGPGTRLTVL.